These 11 T cell receptor beta chains share one sample of origin, sequenced in a study of graft-versus-host responses after intestinal transplantation. Repertoires were generated with immunoSEQ multiplex PCR, while TCRdb's copy carries only in-frame clones and drops some. The sample has 90,000 to 120,000 clones, more than 75% seen once. Their antigens are not known. Material: unstimulated CD4+ T cells sorted from spleen or lymph node cells, obtained before intestinal transplant. The receptors derive from a human donor who received an intestinal transplant.

The chain links TRBV6-5 to TRBJ2-1; D might be TRBD1 (5 bases). V lost 4 bases to trimming and J lost 2 bases, with 9 bases between them. This CDR3 has 14 residues. Germline CDR1 MNHEY, CDR2 SVGAGI. The CDR3 loop is CASSLTGTYNEQFF. Written as DNA, the CDR3 is TGTGCCAGCAGTTTAACAGGCACCTACAATGAGCAGTTCTTC.

The chain uses TRBV5-1 and TRBJ2-3, with unresolved D. The CDR3 totals 13 residues. Trimming took 4 bases from V and 6 from J, leaving 12 bases between them. The germline V gene has CDR1 SGHRS and CDR2 YFSETQ. This CDR3 is CASSPGFGDTQYF. DNA for the CDR3: TGCGCCAGCAGCCCAGGCTTCGGGGATACGCAGTATTTT.

The rearrangement joins TRBV5-4 to TRBJ2-7; 13 nucleotides line up with TRBD2. CDR1 is SGHNT, CDR2 YYREEE, per germline (reference sequence). The V segment lost 4 bases and the J segment 0 bases; nucleotides outside the gene matches: 7. CDR3 length: 17 residues. CDR3 region: CASSIPGLAGSSYEQYF. DNA of the CDR3: TGTGCCAGCAGCATCCCGGGACTAGCGGGAAGCTCCTACGAGCAGTACTTC. Based on the CDR3 plus reference TRBV5-4 and TRBJ2-7, the full variable domain is ETGVTQSPTHLIKTRGQQVTLRCSSQSGHNTVSWYQQALGQGPQFIFQYYREEENGRGNFPPRFSGLQFPNYSSELNVNALELDDSALYLCASSIPGLAGSSYEQYFGPGTRLTVT.

This rearrangement joins TRBV7-3 to TRBJ2-1, with 7 bases matching TRBD2. The trim removed 2 bases at V and 7 bases at J, leaving 8 bases unmatched. There are 15 residues in the CDR3. Germline V gene data show CDR1 as SGHTA and CDR2 as FQGTGA. The CDR3 bases are TGTGCCAGCAGCTTAGGTCCTACTAGCGCAAATGAGCAGTTCTTC. This gives the protein CASSLGPTSANEQFF.

V gene TRBV5-5 combines with J gene TRBJ1-2, with D hard to call. The CDR3 totals 13 residues. The germline CDR1 and CDR2 sequences are SGHKS and YYEKEE (reference sequence). The ends were cut back, 4 bases at V and 4 bases at J, with 11 bases in the middle. The DNA of the CDR3 is TGTGCCAGCAGCCTAGACCGATCCTATGGCTACACCTTC. Translated, it gives CASSLDRSYGYTF.

V and J are TRBV30 and TRBJ2-7; D assignment may be TRBD1 or TRBD2 (5 bases each). The CDR3 has 13 amino acids. Deletions cut 4 bases from V and 2 bases from J, with 12 bases between. In germline, CDR1 is GTSNPN, CDR2 SVGIG (reference sequence). The CDR3 spells CAWIKRGTYEQYF. The CDR3 DNA sequence: TGTGCCTGGATAAAGAGGGGCACCTACGAGCAGTACTTC. The whole variable domain, remainder taken from reference TRBV30 and TRBJ2-7, is SQTIHQWPATLVQPVGSPLSLECTVEGTSNPNLYWYRQAAGRGLQLLFYSVGIGQISSEVPQNLSASRPQDRQFILSSKKLLLSDSGFYLCAWIKRGTYEQYFGPGTRLTVT.

The CDR3 spells CASSPDPTSPYNEQFF. CDR3 nucleotide sequence: TGCGCCAGCAGCCCGGACCCAACTAGTCCCTACAATGAGCAGTTCTTC. The chain links TRBV5-1 to TRBJ2-1, with a possible D match to TRBD2 (5 bases). V lost 4 bases and J 2 bases, leaving 16 bases between the germline ends. Germline-derived CDR1 and CDR2 are SGHRS and YFSETQ. The CDR3 runs 16 residues.

This chain connects TRBV27 to TRBJ2-5, with D tentatively TRBD1 (5 bases). CDR3 size: 14 residues. V dropped 5 bases and J dropped 4 bases, with 14 bases sitting between them. CDR1 is MNHEY and CDR2 is SMNVEV in the germline V gene (reference sequence). The CDR3 DNA sequence: TGTGCCAGCAGTATTGGGGCCCGGAGAGAGACCCAGTACTTC. It yields the protein CASSIGARRETQYF.

This chain links TRBV12-5 with TRBJ1-4; tentative D call: TRBD1 (6 bases). Germline assignment: CDR1 LGHNT and CDR2 FRNRAP. The CDR3 sequence is 14 residues long. V lost 6 bases and J 7 bases, leaving 15 bases between the germline ends. This CDR3 reads CASGITGRAEKLFF. The CDR3 DNA reads as TGTGCTAGTGGAATAACAGGGCGGGCTGAAAAACTGTTTTTT.

The chain couples TRBV11-2 to TRBJ2-1; 7 bases match TRBD2. V shed 8 bases and J 4 bases; nucleotides not matched to a gene: 11. The germline V gene encodes CDR1 SGHAT and CDR2 FQNNGV. This CDR3 is built from 15 residues. CDR3 nucleotides: TGTGCCAGCGGCCAGTGGAGCGGGGCGTACAATGAGCAGTTCTTC. Translation gives CASGQWSGAYNEQFF.

This chain connects TRBV2 to TRBJ2-2, with 13 bases lining up with TRBD2. Per the germline V gene, CDR1 is SNHLY and CDR2 is FYNNEI. This CDR3 is built from 15 residues. With V trimmed by 7 bases and J by 5 bases, 4 bases remained unmatched. In nucleotides, the CDR3 is TGTGCCAGCACCACGACTAGCGGGGGGACCGGGGAGCTGTTTTTT. Encoded protein: CASTTTSGGTGELFF.